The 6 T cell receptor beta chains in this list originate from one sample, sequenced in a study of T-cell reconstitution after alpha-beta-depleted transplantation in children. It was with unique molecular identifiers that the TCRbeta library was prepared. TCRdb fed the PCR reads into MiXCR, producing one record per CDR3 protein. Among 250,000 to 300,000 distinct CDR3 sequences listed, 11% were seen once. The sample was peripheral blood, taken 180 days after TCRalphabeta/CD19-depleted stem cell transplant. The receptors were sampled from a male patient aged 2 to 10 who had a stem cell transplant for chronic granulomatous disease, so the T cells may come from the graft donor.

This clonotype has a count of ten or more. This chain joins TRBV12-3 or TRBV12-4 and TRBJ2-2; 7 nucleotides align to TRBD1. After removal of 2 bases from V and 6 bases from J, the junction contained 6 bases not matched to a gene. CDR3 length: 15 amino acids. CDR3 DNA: TGTGCCAGCAGTTTATATCGGCAGGGGGCCGGGGAGCTGTTTTTT. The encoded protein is CASSLYRQGAGELFF.

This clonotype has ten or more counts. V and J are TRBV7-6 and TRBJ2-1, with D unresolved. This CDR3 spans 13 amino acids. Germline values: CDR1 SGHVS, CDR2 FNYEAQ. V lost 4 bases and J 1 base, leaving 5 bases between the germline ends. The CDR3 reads CASSSVSYNEQFF. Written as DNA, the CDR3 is TGTGCCAGCAGCTCCGTATCCTACAATGAGCAGTTCTTC.

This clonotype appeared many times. The CDR3 sequence is CASTSISSPLHF. CDR3 nucleotide sequence: TGTGCCAGCACCTCTATTTCGTCACCCCTCCACTTT. The chain links TRBV12-3 or TRBV12-4 to TRBJ1-6; D is unclear. V was pared by 7 bases and J by 10 bases, with 11 bases between. The CDR3 is 12 amino acids.

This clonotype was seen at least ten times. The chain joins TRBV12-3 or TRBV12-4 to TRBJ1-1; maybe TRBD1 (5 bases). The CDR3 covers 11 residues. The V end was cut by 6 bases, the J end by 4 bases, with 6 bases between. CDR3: CASRRGTEAFF. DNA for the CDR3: TGTGCCAGCAGGAGGGGCACTGAAGCTTTCTTT.

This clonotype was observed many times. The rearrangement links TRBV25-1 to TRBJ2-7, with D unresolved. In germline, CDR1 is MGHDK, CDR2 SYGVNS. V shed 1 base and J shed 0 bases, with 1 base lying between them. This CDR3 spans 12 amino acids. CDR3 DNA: TGTGCCAGCAGTGAATTCTCCTACGAGCAGTACTTC. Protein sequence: CASSEFSYEQYF.

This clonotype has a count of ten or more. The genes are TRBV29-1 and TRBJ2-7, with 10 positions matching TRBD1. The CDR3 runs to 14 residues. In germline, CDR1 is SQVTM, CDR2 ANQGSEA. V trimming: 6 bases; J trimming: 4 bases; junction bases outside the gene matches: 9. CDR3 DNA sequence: TGCAGCGTGGCTCGGGACAGGGGTGATTACGAGCAGTACTTC. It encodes CSVARDRGDYEQYF.